One sample yielded the 9 T cell receptor beta chains listed below, sequenced in a study of blood T cells in healthy people across ages. Next came a second PCR, run for about 6 to 12 cycles, which used a sample-barcoded 5' primer along with a J-beta primer mix. TCRdb recomputed calls from the 5' RACE reads with MiXCR, one row per CDR3 protein. Among around 1,700,000 distinct CDR3 sequences listed, about 30% were seen once. Sequenced: blood. All receptors derive from a woman in her 30s in good health.

This clonotype has ten or more counts. The rearrangement uses TRBV12-3 or TRBV12-4 and TRBJ2-5, with 11 bases matching TRBD2. The trim removed 6 bases at V and 5 bases at J, leaving 5 bases unmatched. The CDR3 loop spans 14 amino acids. This chain's CDR3 is CASRTSGSRETQYF. The CDR3 bases are TGTGCCAGCAGAACTAGCGGGAGCAGGGAGACCCAGTACTTC.

The rearrangement joins TRBV12-3 or TRBV12-4 to TRBJ2-4; TRBD1 matches at 10 bases. This CDR3 contains 14 residues. Trimming removed 6 bases from V and 7 bases from J; junction bases left unmatched: 6. CDR3: CASSRDRGLNIQYF. CDR3 in DNA: TGTGCCAGCAGCCGTGACAGGGGGCTGAACATTCAGTACTTC.

This clonotype was seen only once. Likely a read error: the CDR3 ends without its conserved phenylalanine or tryptophan. The chain joins TRBV10-3 to TRBJ2-3; TRBD1 is a possible D gene (8 bases). The germline gives CDR1 ENHRY, CDR2 SYGVKD. This CDR3 is built from 15 residues. Trimming removed 7 bases from V and 5 bases from J, with 19 bases in between. The CDR3 loop is CAIKTGTGGGDTQYC. Written as DNA, the CDR3 is TGTGCCATCAAGACAGGGACAGGCGGGGGAGATACGCAGTATTGT.

The chain recombines TRBV20-1 with TRBJ2-4; TRBD1 or TRBD2 may be the D gene (5 bases each). Germline lookup yields CDR1 DFQATT and CDR2 SNEGSKA (reference sequence). The CDR3 is 16 residues long. V lost 6 bases, J lost 0 bases, and 18 bases lay in between. CDR3 amino acids: CSAAPPGPLAKNIQYF. CDR3 bases: TGCAGTGCAGCCCCCCCGGGACCGCTAGCCAAAAACATTCAGTACTTC.

This clonotype showed up just a few times. V gene TRBV30 combines with J gene TRBJ2-5, with D perhaps being TRBD1 or TRBD2 (6 bases each). Germline V CDR1 and CDR2: GTSNPN, SVGIG (reference sequence). There are 12 residues in the CDR3. Trimming cost V 0 bases and J 7 bases, with 9 bases left between them. The CDR3 loop reads CAWSVEGGTQYF. The CDR3 DNA is TGTGCCTGGAGTGTAGAGGGGGGGACCCAGTACTTC.

The chain combines TRBV10-2 with TRBJ2-4; TRBD1 might be the D (6 bases). The J call is in doubt because the DNA end fits TRBJ2-7 better. This CDR3 contains 15 residues. Germline V gene data show CDR1 as WSHSY and CDR2 as SAAADI. CDR3 in DNA: TGCGCCAGCAACGGCTTCTCGGGACAAGGCTACGAGCAGTACTTC. Amino acids: CASNGFSGQGYEQYF.

This clonotype turned up a few times. The rearrangement uses TRBV28 and TRBJ2-7; D unclear. V gave up 6 bases and J gave up 0 bases, with 9 bases separating them. The CDR3 loop spans 13 amino acids. The V gene's germline CDR1 is MDHEN and CDR2 SYDVKM. In nucleotides, the CDR3 is TGTGCCAGCAGAGGTCAGCCCTCCTACGAGCAGTACTTC. This gives the protein CASRGQPSYEQYF.

This clonotype was seen at least ten times. The chain joins TRBV6-6 to TRBJ2-7; 7 bases line up with TRBD1. V shed 5 bases, J shed 1 base, and the junction held 5 bases outside the gene matches. Germline-derived CDR1 and CDR2 are MNHNY and SVGAGI (reference sequence). The CDR3 runs 14 residues. CDR3 region: CASSNLGQSYEQYF. The CDR3 DNA follows: TGTGCCAGCAGTAACCTGGGACAGTCCTACGAGCAGTACTTC.

This clonotype was observed a handful of times. This chain joins TRBV29-1 and TRBJ2-5; TRBD2 matches 9 bases. Trimming took 3 bases from V and 5 from J; bases not matched to a gene: 4. CDR3 length: 13 amino acids. The germline gives CDR1 SQVTM, CDR2 ANQGSEA. The CDR3 spells CSVDLAGLETQYF. CDR3 in DNA: TGCAGCGTTGATCTAGCGGGACTGGAGACCCAGTACTTC.